This is a list of T cell receptor beta chains from one sample in a study of control samples from healthy donors and cancer patients. Sequencing used immunoSEQ multiplex PCR; TCRdb keeps in-frame clones, though not all of them. The table shows 100,000 to 150,000 clones, with approximately 87% occurring only once. Specimen: blood. The receptors here all came from a man aged 25-45 years in good health. Each CDR3 is given with its conserved first and last residue. D genes are given only for firm matches. Not all rows give a size; the values are once, few, many and, for expanded clones, a class.

j_call v_call d_call clone_size cdr3_aa cdr3_nt
TRBJ1-1 TRBV29-1 . . CSVNQGPGDTEAFF TGCAGCGTTAATCAGGGCCCTGGTGACACTGAAGCTTTCTTT
TRBJ1-1 TRBV3-1/TRBV3-2 . . CASSIQGDTEAFF TGTGCCAGCAGCATCCAGGGTGACACTGAAGCTTTCTTT
TRBJ2-1 TRBV7-2 . . CASSFDQNNEQFF TGTGCCAGCAGCTTCGACCAGAACAATGAGCAGTTCTTC
TRBJ2-1 TRBV9 TRBD2 . CASSVVPGLAGGGEQFF TGTGCCAGCAGCGTGGTCCCGGGACTAGCGGGTGGTGGTGAGCAGTTCTTC
TRBJ1-5 TRBV12-5 . . CASGLEDYQPQHF TGTGCTAGTGGTTTGGAGGACTATCAGCCCCAGCATTTT
TRBJ2-1 TRBV19 . . CASSPARNEQFF TGTGCCAGTAGTCCGGCCCGAAATGAGCAGTTCTTC
TRBJ2-3 TRBV19 TRBD1 once CASRGQLTDTQYF TGTGCCAGTAGGGGACAGCTCACAGATACGCAGTATTTT
TRBJ1-6 TRBV5-8 TRBD1 . CASSLRRGDSPLHF TGTGCCAGCAGCTTGCGCAGGGGGGATTCACCCCTCCACTTT
TRBJ1-5 TRBV28 . . CATVDGGNQPQHF TGTGCCACCGTGGATGGAGGGAATCAGCCCCAGCATTTT
TRBJ1-1 TRBV7-2 TRBD1 . CASSSGTELNTEAFF TGTGCCAGCAGCTCAGGGACAGAACTGAACACTGAAGCTTTCTTT
TRBJ2-3 TRBV9 . . CASSVAIPLLRGDTDTQYF TGTGCCAGCAGCGTAGCTATCCCTCTACTACGCGGGGACACAGATACGCAGTATTTT
TRBJ2-7 TRBV4-2 . . CASSQDLDLYEQYF TGTGCCAGCAGCCAAGATCTTGACCTCTACGAGCAGTACTTC
TRBJ1-3 TRBV2 . . CASSELNSGNTIYF TGTGCCAGCAGTGAATTAAACAGCGGAAACACCATATATTTT
TRBJ2-4 TRBV7-4 . . CASSLDSSLAKNIQYF TGTGCCAGCAGCCTTGACAGTTCTCTAGCCAAAAACATTCAGTACTTC
TRBJ1-4 TRBV28 . . CASSFDEKLFF TGTGCCAGCAGTTTCGATGAAAAACTGTTTTTT
TRBJ2-3 TRBV7-3 TRBD2 . CASSRGGSPDTQYF TGTGCCAGCAGCCGGGGGGGCTCCCCAGATACGCAGTATTTT